Here is one T cell receptor (beta chain) with its context. Its antigen remains unknown. The entry originates in a study of OX40 agonist ivuxolimab in advanced cancers. Turning to the study itself: Patients received intravenous ivuxolimab every 2 weeks at 0.01 to 10 mg/kg. Points from the study as a whole: Among the lowest peripheral clonal expansion occurred in 0.1-3.0 mg/kg partial responders. Averaging showed that CD8+ T cells had more expanded clones than CD4+ did.

Sequencing used immunoSEQ multiplex PCR; TCRdb keeps in-frame clones, though not all of them. The sample includes roughly 63,000 clones, around 83% seen only once; the top ten take 3% to 4%. This TCR was recovered from an adult with an advanced solid tumor such as melanoma, head and neck, liver or kidney cancer. Here the sequenced sample was CD4+ or CD8+ T cells sorted from blood, taken in a trial of the OX40 agonist ivuxolimab.

The CDR3 loop reads CASSAQTSGGDTQYF. CDR3 nucleotides: TGTGCCAGCAGTGCGCAGACTAGCGGGGGAGATACGCAGTATTTT. The chain links TRBV2 to TRBJ2-3; TRBD2 agrees at 12 bases. CDR3 length: 15 amino acids. The trim removed 4 bases at V and 5 bases at J, leaving 4 bases unmatched. CDR1 is SNHLY, CDR2 FYNNEI, per germline.